This entry describes one T cell receptor beta chain. The source of the sample is a study of cytomegalovirus exposure and HLA in healthy donors. The PCR made use of 60 Vbeta and 13 Jbeta primers. Only in-frame clones appear in the TCRdb table, and some are missing; sequencing was by immunoSEQ multiplex PCR. Here the sample spans over 150,000 clones, over 75% being singletons. CDR1 is KGHSH, CDR2 LQKENI, per germline. This CDR3 is 13 amino acids long. V shed 6 bases and J shed 0 bases, with 5 bases lying between them. The chain joins TRBV18 to TRBJ1-4, with unresolved D. The origin of this receptor is a girl less than two years old in good health and CMV-seronegative. Specimen: PBMCs. CDR3 protein: CASSPATNEKLFF. CDR3 bases: TGTGCCAGCTCCCCGGCAACTAATGAAAAACTGTTTTTT.